The 11 T cell receptor beta chains presented below share a single source sample, sequenced in a study of molecular identifiers for immune sequencing clone quantification. TCRdb redid the calling of the PCR reads with MiXCR, one entry per CDR3 protein. Of approximately 320,000 distinct CDR3 sequences in the sample, 24% were seen once. Sequencing was carried out using naive CD8+ T cells from blood, with Jurkat cell RNA spiked in. Subset given: FACS-sorted CD8+CD4-CCR7+CD45RA+ naive T cells. The receptor set was obtained from a human donor in good health. Some libraries in this study had Jurkat cell RNA spiked in.

This clonotype was detected a few times. The J gene is TRBJ1-6, the V gene TRBV5-6; weak D call: TRBD1 (5 bases). Trimming removed 6 bases from V and 9 bases from J, with 16 bases in between. Germline values: CDR1 SGHDT, CDR2 YYEEEE. The CDR3 is 14 residues long. The CDR3: CASTRGGVGSPLHF. CDR3 nucleotide sequence: TGTGCCAGCACGCGTGGAGGGGTAGGTTCACCCCTCCACTTT.

V usage is TRBV10-3 and J usage is TRBJ2-3, with 10 bases that match TRBD1. The CDR3 contains 14 residues. The V and J ends lost 6 bases and 3 bases, in that order; junction bases with no gene match: 3. Germline loops: CDR1 ENHRY, CDR2 SYGVKD. The chain's CDR3 is CAIRGTGVTDTQYF. The CDR3 nucleotides read TGTGCCATCAGAGGGACAGGGGTGACAGATACGCAGTATTTT.

On this clonotype: A single base separates this from a much larger clone, so it may be a read error. This chain joins TRBV2 and TRBJ1-4; D gene ambiguous. The V gene's germline CDR1 is SNHLY and CDR2 FYNNEI. CDR3 length: 17 amino acids. Deletions cut 1 base from V and 1 base from J, with 13 bases between. The DNA for the CDR3 is TGTGCCAGCAGTGAAGAAGGAAACAGCAAAACTAATGAAAAACTGTTTTTT. Its translation is CASSEEGNSKTNEKLFF.

This clonotype was counted at least ten times. The J gene is TRBJ2-7, the V gene TRBV4-1; D is ambiguous. Germline values: CDR1 MGHRA, CDR2 YSYEKL. This CDR3 contains 15 residues. Trimming pared 2 bases from V and 2 bases from J, leaving 13 bases between. The CDR3 DNA reads TGCGCCAGCAGCCAAAGGGCGGACGAGGCCTACGAGCAGTACTTC. Its protein product is CASSQRADEAYEQYF.

In this sample, this clonotype turned up many times. The chain carries TRBV7-9 and TRBJ1-2; 11 bases agree with TRBD1. This CDR3 is built from 15 residues. Germline V gene lookup returns CDR1 SEHNR and CDR2 FQNEAQ (reference sequence). After removal of 5 bases from V and 4 bases from J, the junction contained 6 bases not matched to a gene. CDR3 in amino acids: CASSVGQGVLYGYTF. The CDR3 nucleotides read TGTGCCAGCAGCGTGGGACAGGGGGTCCTCTATGGCTACACCTTC.

The table lists this clonotype with a few counts. The chain carries TRBV18 and TRBJ1-1; a weak D match, TRBD1 (6 bases). This CDR3 contains 13 residues. V lost 6 bases and J lost 8, with 16 bases in between. Per germline, CDR1 KGHSH and CDR2 LQKENI. This CDR3 reads CASSWGGAPEAFF. The CDR3 coding sequence is TGTGCCAGCTCGTGGGGGGGGGCCCCCGAAGCTTTCTTT.

Turning to this clonotype: A much larger clone lies a single base off, so this may be a read error. The chain combines TRBV9 with TRBJ1-4; D ambiguous. Germline-derived CDR1 and CDR2 are SGDLS and YYNGEE. Trimming stripped 4 bases from V and 0 bases from J, with 4 bases between. This CDR3 is built from 13 residues. The CDR3 DNA reads TGTGCCAGCAGCCCCTCAACTAATGAAAAACTGTTTTTT. Encoded protein: CASSPSTNEKLFF.

This clonotype was seen many times. The gene calls are TRBV28 and TRBJ2-3; 11 nucleotides match TRBD2. The CDR3 spans 21 residues. The V segment lost 5 bases and the J segment 6 bases; nucleotides outside the gene matches: 25. Germline V CDR1 and CDR2: MDHEN, SYDVKM. The CDR3 loop reads CASSSRALGRLAGSNGDTQYF. CDR3 bases: TGTGCCAGCAGTAGCAGGGCGCTAGGACGACTAGCGGGAAGCAACGGCGATACGCAGTATTTT.

In its sample, this clonotype was seen many times. The V gene is TRBV7-9, the J gene TRBJ1-1; TRBD1 is a possible D gene (5 bases). Germline assignment: CDR1 SEHNR and CDR2 FQNEAQ (reference sequence). This CDR3 has 13 amino acids. V dropped 0 bases and J dropped 7 bases, with 9 bases sitting between them. CDR3 nucleotides: TGTGCCAGCAGCTTAGCAGGGGATAGTGAAGCTTTCTTT. It encodes CASSLAGDSEAFF. Full variable domain (rest looked up from reference TRBV7-9 and TRBJ1-1): DTGVSQNPRHKITKRGQNVTFRCDPISEHNRLYWYRQTLGQGPEFLTYFQNEAQLEKSRLLSDRFSAERPKGSFSTLEIQRTEQGDSAMYLCASSLAGDSEAFFGQGTRLTVV.

The sample holds a few counts of this clonotype. The gene calls are TRBV5-8 and TRBJ1-2; the D gene is possibly TRBD1 (6 bases). V lost 2 bases and J 5 bases, leaving 22 bases between the germline ends. Germline assignment: CDR1 SGHTS and CDR2 YDEGEE. The CDR3 extends over 17 amino acids. CDR3 nucleotides: TGTGCCAGCAGCTTACTGGGGTCCGGGACACAGTTGTATGGCTACACCTTC. Its translation is CASSLLGSGTQLYGYTF.

At least ten counts were recorded for this clonotype. The chain recombines TRBV25-1 with TRBJ1-1; 8 bases fit TRBD1. V lost 4 bases to trimming and J lost 4 bases; unmatched junction nucleotides: 2. Germline values: CDR1 MGHDK, CDR2 SYGVNS. This CDR3 has 13 residues. In DNA form, the CDR3 reads TGTGCCAGCAGTGCTACAGGGGGCACTGAAGCTTTCTTT. Translated: CASSATGGTEAFF.